Below, 2 T cell receptor beta chains from the same sample are listed, as sequenced in a study of cytomegalovirus exposure and HLA in healthy donors. PCR primers comprised 60 Vbeta and 13 Jbeta primers. Here immunoSEQ multiplex PCR was the method, and the copy in TCRdb shows in-frame clones only, minus some. The sample lists around 140,000 clones, almost 80% occurring once. The sequenced material came from PBMCs. Receptor source: a female donor in good health and CMV-seronegative.

This clone appeared once. The chain is built from TRBV28 and TRBJ2-7, with 8 bases matching TRBD1. The CDR3 is 17 residues long. CDR1 and CDR2 from the germline V gene are MDHEN and SYDVKM. Trimming removed 5 bases from V and 5 bases from J; junction bases left unmatched: 17. CDR3 in amino acids: CASSPTPPDRAEHEQYF. Written as DNA, the CDR3 is TGTGCCAGCAGTCCTACCCCCCCGGACAGGGCGGAACACGAGCAGTACTTC.

This clone was detected only a few times. The rearrangement joins TRBV5-1 to TRBJ2-3; D is possibly TRBD2 (6 bases). The length of the CDR3 is 14 residues. CDR1 is SGHRS and CDR2 is YFSETQ in the germline V gene. Trimming left V 7 bases short and J 0 bases short, with 12 bases between. CDR3 region: CASWRDLSTDTQYF. CDR3 sequence (DNA): TGCGCCAGCTGGAGGGATCTTAGCACAGATACGCAGTATTTT.